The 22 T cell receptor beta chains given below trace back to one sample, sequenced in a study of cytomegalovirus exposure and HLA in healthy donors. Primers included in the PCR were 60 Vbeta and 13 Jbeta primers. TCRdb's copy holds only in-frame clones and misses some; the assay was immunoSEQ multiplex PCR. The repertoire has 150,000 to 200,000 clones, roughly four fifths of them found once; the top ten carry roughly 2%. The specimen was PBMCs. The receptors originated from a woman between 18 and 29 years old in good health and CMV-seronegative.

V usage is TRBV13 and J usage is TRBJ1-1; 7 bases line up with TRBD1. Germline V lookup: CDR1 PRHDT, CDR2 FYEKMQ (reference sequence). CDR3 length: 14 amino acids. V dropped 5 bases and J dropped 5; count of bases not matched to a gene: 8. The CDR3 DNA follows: TGTGCCAGCAGCCCAGGGGGGTCCCGAACTGAAGCTTTCTTT. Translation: CASSPGGSRTEAFF.

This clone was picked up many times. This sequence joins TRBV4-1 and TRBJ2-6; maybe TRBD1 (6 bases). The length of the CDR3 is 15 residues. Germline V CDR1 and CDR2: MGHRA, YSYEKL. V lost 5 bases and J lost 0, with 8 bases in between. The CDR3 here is CASSRTDSGANVLTF. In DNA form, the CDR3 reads TGCGCCAGCAGCAGGACAGACTCTGGGGCCAACGTCCTGACTTTC.

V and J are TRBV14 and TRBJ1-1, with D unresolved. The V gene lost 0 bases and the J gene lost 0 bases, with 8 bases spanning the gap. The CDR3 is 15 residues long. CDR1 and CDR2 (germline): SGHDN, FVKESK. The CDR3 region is CASSQDREVNTEAFF. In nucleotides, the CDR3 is TGTGCCAGCAGCCAAGATCGGGAGGTGAACACTGAAGCTTTCTTT.

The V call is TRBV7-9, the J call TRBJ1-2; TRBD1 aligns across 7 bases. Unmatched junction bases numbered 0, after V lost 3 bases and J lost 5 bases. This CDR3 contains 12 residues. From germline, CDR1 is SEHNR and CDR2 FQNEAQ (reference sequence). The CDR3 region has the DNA TGTGCCAGCAGCTTGACAGGGTATGGCTACACCTTC. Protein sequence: CASSLTGYGYTF.

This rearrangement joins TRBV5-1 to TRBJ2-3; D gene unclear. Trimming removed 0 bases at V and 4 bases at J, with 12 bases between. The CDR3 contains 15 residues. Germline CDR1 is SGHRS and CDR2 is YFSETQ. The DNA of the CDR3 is TGCGCCAGCAGCTTGGTCACGGGTAAGGCAGATACGCAGTATTTT. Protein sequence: CASSLVTGKADTQYF. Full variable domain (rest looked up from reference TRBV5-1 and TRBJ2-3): KAGVTQTPRYLIKTRGQQVTLSCSPISGHRSVSWYQQTPGQGLQFLFEYFSETQRNKGNFPGRFSGRQFSNSRSEMNVSTLELGDSALYLCASSLVTGKADTQYFGPGTRLTVL.

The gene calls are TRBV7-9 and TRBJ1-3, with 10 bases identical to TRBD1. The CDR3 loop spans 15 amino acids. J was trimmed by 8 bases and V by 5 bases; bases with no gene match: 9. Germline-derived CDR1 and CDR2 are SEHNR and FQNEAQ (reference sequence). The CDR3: CASSPDRGRLDTIYF. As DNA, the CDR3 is TGTGCCAGCAGCCCCGACAGGGGGCGGCTTGACACCATATATTTT.

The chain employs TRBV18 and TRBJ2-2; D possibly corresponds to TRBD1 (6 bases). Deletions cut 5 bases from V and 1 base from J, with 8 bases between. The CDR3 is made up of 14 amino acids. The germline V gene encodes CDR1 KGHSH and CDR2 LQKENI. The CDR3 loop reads CASSWTENTGELFF. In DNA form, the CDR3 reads TGTGCCAGCTCATGGACAGAGAACACCGGGGAGCTGTTTTTT.

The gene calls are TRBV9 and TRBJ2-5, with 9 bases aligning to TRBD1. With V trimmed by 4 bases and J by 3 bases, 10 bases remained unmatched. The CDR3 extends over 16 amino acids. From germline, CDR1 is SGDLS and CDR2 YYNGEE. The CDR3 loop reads CASSSTGQGGKETQYF. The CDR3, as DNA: TGTGCCAGCAGCTCCACGGGACAGGGTGGTAAAGAGACCCAGTACTTC.

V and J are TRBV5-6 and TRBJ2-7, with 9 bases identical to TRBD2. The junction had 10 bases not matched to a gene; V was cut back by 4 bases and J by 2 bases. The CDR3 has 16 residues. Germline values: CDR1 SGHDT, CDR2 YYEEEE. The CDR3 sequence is CASSRRGGGRAYEQYF. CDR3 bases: TGTGCCAGCAGCCGCCGGGGTGGCGGGAGGGCCTACGAGCAGTACTTC.

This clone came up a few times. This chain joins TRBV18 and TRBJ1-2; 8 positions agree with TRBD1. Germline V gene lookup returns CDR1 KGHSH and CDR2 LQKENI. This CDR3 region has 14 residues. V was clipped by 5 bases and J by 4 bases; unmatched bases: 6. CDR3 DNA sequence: TGTGCCAGCTCAGCCGGACAGGGCGGCTATGGCTACACCTTC. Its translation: CASSAGQGGYGYTF.

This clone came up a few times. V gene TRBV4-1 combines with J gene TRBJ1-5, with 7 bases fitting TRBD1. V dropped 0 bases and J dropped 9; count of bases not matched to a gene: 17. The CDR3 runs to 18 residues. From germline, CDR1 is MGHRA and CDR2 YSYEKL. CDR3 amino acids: CASSQEASRRDSMPPQHF. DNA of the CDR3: TGCGCCAGCAGCCAAGAAGCGTCCCGACGGGACAGCATGCCGCCCCAGCATTTT.

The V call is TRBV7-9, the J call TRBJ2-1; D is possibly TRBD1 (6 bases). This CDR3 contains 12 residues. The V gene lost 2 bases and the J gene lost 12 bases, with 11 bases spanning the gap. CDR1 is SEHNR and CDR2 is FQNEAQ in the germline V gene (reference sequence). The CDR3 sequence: CASSLISRGQFF. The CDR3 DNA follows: TGTGCCAGCAGCTTAATCTCCAGGGGGCAGTTCTTC.

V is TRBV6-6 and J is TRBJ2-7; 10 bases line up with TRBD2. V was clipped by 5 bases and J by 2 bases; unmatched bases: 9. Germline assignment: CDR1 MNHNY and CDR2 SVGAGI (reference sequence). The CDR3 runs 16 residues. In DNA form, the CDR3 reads TGTGCCAGCAGTGGCAGGACTAGCGGCCTCCCCTACGAGCAGTACTTC. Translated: CASSGRTSGLPYEQYF.

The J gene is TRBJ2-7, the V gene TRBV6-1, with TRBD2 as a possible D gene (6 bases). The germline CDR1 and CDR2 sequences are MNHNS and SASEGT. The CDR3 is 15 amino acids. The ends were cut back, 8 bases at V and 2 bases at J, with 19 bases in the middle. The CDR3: CASRVRRESPYEQYF. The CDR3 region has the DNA TGTGCCAGCCGGGTCAGGCGGGAATCCCCCTACGAGCAGTACTTC.

CDR3 protein: CASSPLRAGGVDEQFF. DNA of the CDR3: TGTGCCAGCAGCCCCCTCCGAGCGGGAGGGGTCGATGAGCAGTTCTTC. The chain couples TRBV7-9 to TRBJ2-1, with 10 nucleotides matching TRBD2. Germline V gives CDR1 SEHNR, CDR2 FQNEAQ (reference sequence). This CDR3 has 16 amino acids. V dropped 5 bases and J dropped 8; count of bases not matched to a gene: 12.

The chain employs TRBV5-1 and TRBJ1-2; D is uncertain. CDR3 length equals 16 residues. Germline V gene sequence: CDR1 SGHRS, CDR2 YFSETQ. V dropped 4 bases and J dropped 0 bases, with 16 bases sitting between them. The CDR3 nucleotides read TGCGCCAGCAGCCTGGGGTTCCAGGAAGCTAACTATGGCTACACCTTC. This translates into CASSLGFQEANYGYTF.

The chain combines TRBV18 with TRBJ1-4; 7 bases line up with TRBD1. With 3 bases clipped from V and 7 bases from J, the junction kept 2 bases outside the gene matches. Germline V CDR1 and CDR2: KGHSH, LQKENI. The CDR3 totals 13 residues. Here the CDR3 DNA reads TGTGCCAGCTCACCCCAGGGGGGTGAAAAACTGTTTTTT. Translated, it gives CASSPQGGEKLFF.

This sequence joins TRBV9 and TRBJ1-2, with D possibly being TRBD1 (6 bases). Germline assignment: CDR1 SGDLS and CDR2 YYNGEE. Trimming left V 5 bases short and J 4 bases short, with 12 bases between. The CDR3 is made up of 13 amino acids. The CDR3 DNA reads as TGTGCCAGCAGTACTGGGGGCAGCTATGGCTACACCTTC. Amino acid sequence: CASSTGGSYGYTF.

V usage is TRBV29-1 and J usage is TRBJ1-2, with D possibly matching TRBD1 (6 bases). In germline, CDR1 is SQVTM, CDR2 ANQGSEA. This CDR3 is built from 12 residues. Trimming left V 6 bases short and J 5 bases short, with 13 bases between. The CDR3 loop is CSVRGRGYGYTF. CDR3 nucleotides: TGCAGCGTCCGCGGCAGGGGATATGGCTACACCTTC.

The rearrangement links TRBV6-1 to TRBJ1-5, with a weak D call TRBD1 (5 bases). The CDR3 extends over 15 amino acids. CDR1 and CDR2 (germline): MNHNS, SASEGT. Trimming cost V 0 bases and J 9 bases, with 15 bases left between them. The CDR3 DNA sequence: TGTGCCAGCAGTGAAGCGCGGGGCACGATCTCGCCCCAGCATTTT. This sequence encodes CASSEARGTISPQHF.

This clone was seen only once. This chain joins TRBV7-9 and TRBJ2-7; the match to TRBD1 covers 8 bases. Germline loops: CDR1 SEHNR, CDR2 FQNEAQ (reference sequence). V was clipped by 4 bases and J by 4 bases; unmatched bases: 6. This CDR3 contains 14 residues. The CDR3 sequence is CASSSTGVVYEQYF. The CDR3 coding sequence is TGTGCCAGCAGCTCGACAGGGGTAGTGTACGAGCAGTACTTC.

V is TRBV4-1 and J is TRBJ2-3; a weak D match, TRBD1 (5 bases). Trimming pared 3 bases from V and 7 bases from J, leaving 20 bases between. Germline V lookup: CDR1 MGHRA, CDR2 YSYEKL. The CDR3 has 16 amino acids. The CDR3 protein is CASSHLLGVKPYTQYF. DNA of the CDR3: TGCGCCAGCAGCCATCTATTAGGGGTGAAACCTTATACGCAGTATTTT.